Listed below are T cell receptor beta chains from one sample, sequenced in a study of T cells in Graves' hyperthyroidism and ophthalmopathy. MiXCR, run by TCRdb on the multiplex PCR reads, gives a single entry per CDR3 protein. The sample shows some 600,000 distinct CDR3 sequences, approximately 15% of them seen only once. Material: blood. The receptor source for this set is a woman aged 30 to 39 with Graves' hyperthyroidism that later progressed to Graves' ophthalmopathy. CDR3s include the opening cysteine and the closing phenylalanine or tryptophan. The D gene is left open where the match is weak. Size tells how often a clone was seen (once, few, many) or the class of an expanded clone, and some rows leave it out.

d_gene: TRBD1; abundance: many; v_gene: TRBV3-1; j_gene: TRBJ1-2; CDR3aa: CASSHPPSTGAYGYTF; CDR3nt: TGTGCCAGCAGCCATCCCCCATCCACAGGGGCTTATGGCTACACCTTC
d_gene: TRBD2; abundance: few; v_gene: TRBV5-1; j_gene: TRBJ2-1; CDR3aa: CASARLAGVNNEQFF; CDR3nt: TGCGCCAGCGCCCGACTAGCGGGAGTGAACAATGAGCAGTTCTTC
d_gene: .; abundance: many; v_gene: TRBV19; j_gene: TRBJ1-1; CDR3aa: CASSANRAEAFF; CDR3nt: TGTGCCAGTAGTGCCAACAGGGCTGAAGCTTTCTTT
d_gene: .; abundance: many; v_gene: TRBV7-3; j_gene: TRBJ1-1; CDR3aa: CASSPWAYTEAFF; CDR3nt: TGTGCCAGCAGCCCGTGGGCGTACACTGAAGCTTTCTTT
d_gene: .; abundance: .; v_gene: TRBV20-1; j_gene: TRBJ1-2; CDR3aa: CSASDGDGYTF; CDR3nt: TGCAGTGCTAGCGACGGAGATGGCTACACCTTC
d_gene: .; abundance: few; v_gene: TRBV29-1; j_gene: TRBJ2-7; CDR3aa: CSVEDLGGYEQYF; CDR3nt: TGCAGCGTTGAAGATCTGGGTGGCTACGAGCAGTACTTC
d_gene: .; abundance: .; v_gene: TRBV12-3/TRBV12-4; j_gene: TRBJ2-1; CDR3aa: CASSFGGGQDLFF; CDR3nt: TGTGCCAGCAGTTTCGGCGGCGGCCAGGATCTGTTCTTC
d_gene: .; abundance: many; v_gene: TRBV12-3/TRBV12-4; j_gene: TRBJ2-3; CDR3aa: CASSLSVDADTQYF; CDR3nt: TGTGCCAGCAGTTTGTCCGTCGATGCAGATACGCAGTATTTT
d_gene: .; abundance: many; v_gene: TRBV2; j_gene: TRBJ2-7; CDR3aa: CASNRAPYEQYF; CDR3nt: TGTGCCAGCAACCGTGCTCCCTACGAGCAGTACTTC
d_gene: TRBD1; abundance: many; v_gene: TRBV13; j_gene: TRBJ1-1; CDR3aa: CASSPQGGQDTEAFF; CDR3nt: TGTGCCAGCAGCCCCCAGGGGGGGCAAGACACTGAAGCTTTCTTT
d_gene: .; abundance: many; v_gene: TRBV19; j_gene: TRBJ1-4; CDR3aa: CASSIGLTGLNEKLFF; CDR3nt: TGTGCCAGTAGTATAGGTTTGACAGGCCTGAATGAAAAACTGTTTTTT
d_gene: TRBD1; abundance: .; v_gene: TRBV6-2/TRBV6-3; j_gene: TRBJ2-2; CDR3aa: CASSFRDRVGSGELFF; CDR3nt: TGTGCCAGCAGTTTTCGGGACAGGGTGGGATCAGGGGAGCTGTTTTTT
d_gene: TRBD1; abundance: .; v_gene: TRBV4-1; j_gene: TRBJ2-2; CDR3aa: CASSQEPGQGTGELFF; CDR3nt: TGCGCCAGCAGCCAAGAGCCGGGACAGGGGACCGGGGAGCTGTTTTTT
d_gene: TRBD2; abundance: few; v_gene: TRBV10-3; j_gene: TRBJ2-3; CDR3aa: CAISPRMEGLAGSTDTQYF; CDR3nt: TGTGCCATCAGCCCTAGGATGGAAGGACTAGCGGGGAGCACAGATACGCAGTATTTT
d_gene: .; abundance: many; v_gene: TRBV4-1; j_gene: TRBJ1-2; CDR3aa: CASSSGAPGGYTF; CDR3nt: TGCGCCAGCAGCTCAGGTGCCCCAGGTGGCTACACCTTC
d_gene: TRBD1; abundance: many; v_gene: TRBV27; j_gene: TRBJ1-5; CDR3aa: CASSSQEGANQPQHF; CDR3nt: TGTGCCAGCAGCTCTCAGGAGGGGGCCAATCAGCCCCAGCATTTT
d_gene: .; abundance: .; v_gene: TRBV20-1; j_gene: TRBJ2-2; CDR3aa: CSARRPGSAGELFF; CDR3nt: TGCAGTGCTCGCCGTCCGGGATCCGCCGGGGAGCTGTTTTTT
d_gene: TRBD1; abundance: .; v_gene: TRBV5-1; j_gene: TRBJ2-5; CDR3aa: CASSSPGTGNETQYF; CDR3nt: TGCGCCAGCAGCTCACCCGGGACAGGGAATGAGACCCAGTACTTC
d_gene: .; abundance: many; v_gene: TRBV5-1; j_gene: TRBJ2-1; CDR3aa: CASSPAEVPYEQFF; CDR3nt: TGCGCCAGCAGCCCGGCGGAGGTCCCCTATGAGCAGTTCTTC
d_gene: .; abundance: few; v_gene: TRBV2; j_gene: TRBJ2-5; CDR3aa: CASSESQGVTQYF; CDR3nt: TGTGCCAGCAGTGAATCCCAAGGTGTGACCCAGTACTTC
d_gene: TRBD2; abundance: many; v_gene: TRBV20-1; j_gene: TRBJ2-1; CDR3aa: CSAARLALYNEQFF; CDR3nt: TGCAGTGCTGCCAGACTAGCGCTTTACAATGAGCAGTTCTTC
d_gene: .; abundance: many; v_gene: TRBV6-2/TRBV6-3; j_gene: TRBJ2-7; CDR3aa: CASRVVYEQYF; CDR3nt: TGTGCCAGCAGGGTGGTCTACGAGCAGTACTTC
d_gene: TRBD1; abundance: .; v_gene: TRBV6-1; j_gene: TRBJ2-7; CDR3aa: CASNDRGRSYEQYF; CDR3nt: TGTGCCAGCAATGACAGGGGCCGCAGCTACGAGCAGTACTTC
d_gene: .; abundance: few; v_gene: TRBV19; j_gene: TRBJ2-1; CDR3aa: CASSITHNEQFF; CDR3nt: TGTGCCAGTAGTATTACTCATAATGAGCAGTTCTTC
d_gene: .; abundance: many; v_gene: TRBV27; j_gene: TRBJ2-1; CDR3aa: CASSFSSLGEQFF; CDR3nt: TGTGCCAGCAGTTTTAGCAGTCTAGGAGAGCAGTTCTTC
d_gene: .; abundance: few; v_gene: TRBV14; j_gene: TRBJ2-3; CDR3aa: CASSQLGMGNTDTQYF; CDR3nt: TGTGCCAGCAGCCAATTGGGAATGGGAAACACAGATACGCAGTATTTT
d_gene: TRBD1; abundance: few; v_gene: TRBV18; j_gene: TRBJ1-2; CDR3aa: CASSFSPQGQGKDYGYTF; CDR3nt: TGTGCCAGCTCATTCTCCCCCCAGGGACAGGGTAAAGACTATGGCTACACCTTC
d_gene: .; abundance: few; v_gene: TRBV20-1; j_gene: TRBJ2-3; CDR3aa: CSARDPIVVSTQYF; CDR3nt: TGCAGTGCTAGAGATCCGATAGTTGTGAGTACGCAGTATTTT
d_gene: .; abundance: few; v_gene: TRBV18; j_gene: TRBJ1-2; CDR3aa: CASSPKDLSNYGYTF; CDR3nt: TGTGCCAGCTCACCAAAGGACCTCTCTAACTATGGCTACACCTTC
d_gene: .; abundance: many; v_gene: TRBV28; j_gene: TRBJ2-3; CDR3aa: CASSLWGSGTDTQYF; CDR3nt: TGTGCCAGCAGTTTATGGGGGAGCGGGACAGATACGCAGTATTTT
d_gene: .; abundance: few; v_gene: TRBV6-2/TRBV6-3; j_gene: TRBJ2-2; CDR3aa: CATEVKFGGELFF; CDR3nt: TGTGCCACTGAGGTTAAGTTTGGCGGGGAGCTGTTTTTT
d_gene: TRBD2; abundance: few; v_gene: TRBV18; j_gene: TRBJ2-7; CDR3aa: CASSPPGLAGDEQYF; CDR3nt: TGTGCCAGCTCACCACCCGGACTAGCGGGAGACGAGCAGTACTTC
d_gene: .; abundance: many; v_gene: TRBV30; j_gene: TRBJ2-5; CDR3aa: CAWSPFLGLEAQYF; CDR3nt: TGTGCCTGGAGTCCCTTTCTGGGTTTGGAGGCCCAGTACTTC
d_gene: TRBD1; abundance: many; v_gene: TRBV2; j_gene: TRBJ1-2; CDR3aa: CASSPTGQGRGYTF; CDR3nt: TGTGCCAGCAGTCCAACGGGACAGGGGCGCGGCTACACCTTC
d_gene: TRBD2; abundance: few; v_gene: TRBV6-1; j_gene: TRBJ2-7; CDR3aa: CASSPGLAISYEQYF; CDR3nt: TGTGCCAGTTCCCCGGGACTAGCGATCTCCTACGAGCAGTACTTC
d_gene: .; abundance: .; v_gene: TRBV27; j_gene: TRBJ2-5; CDR3aa: CASSLSLVGRIETQYF; CDR3nt: TGTGCCAGCAGTTTAAGTCTGGTAGGGAGGATAGAGACCCAGTACTTC
d_gene: .; abundance: many; v_gene: TRBV3-1; j_gene: TRBJ2-1; CDR3aa: CASSRVADSYNEQFF; CDR3nt: TGTGCCAGCAGCCGCGTAGCAGATTCCTACAATGAGCAGTTCTTC
d_gene: .; abundance: many; v_gene: TRBV29-1; j_gene: TRBJ2-7; CDR3aa: CSVGAGRGLEQYF; CDR3nt: TGCAGCGTTGGGGCAGGTCGGGGTCTCGAGCAGTACTTC